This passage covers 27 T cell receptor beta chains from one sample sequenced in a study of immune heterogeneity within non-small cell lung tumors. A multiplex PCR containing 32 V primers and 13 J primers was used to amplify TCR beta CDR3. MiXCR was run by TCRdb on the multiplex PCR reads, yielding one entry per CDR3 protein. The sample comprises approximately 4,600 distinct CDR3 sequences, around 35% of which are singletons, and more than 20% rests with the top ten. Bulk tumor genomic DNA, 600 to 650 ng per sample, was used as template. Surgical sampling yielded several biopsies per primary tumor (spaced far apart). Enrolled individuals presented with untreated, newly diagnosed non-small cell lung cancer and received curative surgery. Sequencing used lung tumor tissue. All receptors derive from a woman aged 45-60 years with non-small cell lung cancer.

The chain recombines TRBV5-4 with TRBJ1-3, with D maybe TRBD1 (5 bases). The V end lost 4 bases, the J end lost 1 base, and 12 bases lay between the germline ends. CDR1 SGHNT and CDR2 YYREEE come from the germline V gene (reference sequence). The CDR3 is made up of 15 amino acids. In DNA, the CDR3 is TGTGCCAGCAGCGCCCATGGGGGGTCTGGAAACACCATATATTTT. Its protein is CASSAHGGSGNTIYF.

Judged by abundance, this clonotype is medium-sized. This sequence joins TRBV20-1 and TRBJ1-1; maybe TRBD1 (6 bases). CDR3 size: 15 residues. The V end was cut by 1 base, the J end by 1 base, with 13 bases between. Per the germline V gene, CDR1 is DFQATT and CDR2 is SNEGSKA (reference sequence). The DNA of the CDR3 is TGCAGTGCTAGAGGTCCCGGGACACAGAACACTGAAGCTTTCTTT. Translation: CSARGPGTQNTEAFF.

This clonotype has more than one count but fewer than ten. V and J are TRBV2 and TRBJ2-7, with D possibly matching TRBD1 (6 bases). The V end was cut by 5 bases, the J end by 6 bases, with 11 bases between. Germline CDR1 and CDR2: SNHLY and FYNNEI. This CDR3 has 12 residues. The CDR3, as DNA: TGTGCCAGCAGTTACACAGGGTTCGAGCAGTACTTC. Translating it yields CASSYTGFEQYF.

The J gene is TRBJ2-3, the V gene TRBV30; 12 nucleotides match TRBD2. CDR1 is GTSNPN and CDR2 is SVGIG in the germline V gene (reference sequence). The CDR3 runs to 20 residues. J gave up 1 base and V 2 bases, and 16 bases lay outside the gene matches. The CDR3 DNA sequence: TGTGCCTGGAGTTTACCCCCCGGACTAGCGGGAACCTTGGGCACAGATACGCAGTATTTT. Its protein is CAWSLPPGLAGTLGTDTQYF. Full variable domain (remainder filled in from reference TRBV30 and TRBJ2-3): SQTIHQWPATLVQPVGSPLSLECTVEGTSNPNLYWYRQAAGRGLQLLFYSVGIGQISSEVPQNLSASRPQDRQFILSSKKLLLSDSGFYLCAWSLPPGLAGTLGTDTQYFGPGTRLTVL.

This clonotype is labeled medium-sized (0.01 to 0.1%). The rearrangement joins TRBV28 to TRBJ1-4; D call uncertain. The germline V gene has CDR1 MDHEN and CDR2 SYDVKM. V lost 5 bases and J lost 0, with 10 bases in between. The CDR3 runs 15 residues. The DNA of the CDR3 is TGTGCCAGCAGTCGGGAGAGGGCAACTAATGAAAAACTGTTTTTT. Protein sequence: CASSRERATNEKLFF.

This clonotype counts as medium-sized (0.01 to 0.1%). The CDR3 DNA follows: TGTGCCAGCAGCTCCAACAGGGGAAACACAGATACGCAGTATTTT. Amino acid sequence: CASSSNRGNTDTQYF. The rearrangement links TRBV7-6 to TRBJ2-3, with TRBD1 matching over 7 bases. The germline gives CDR1 SGHVS, CDR2 FNYEAQ. This CDR3 spans 15 amino acids. V was pared by 4 bases and J by 2 bases, with 6 bases of the junction left unmatched.

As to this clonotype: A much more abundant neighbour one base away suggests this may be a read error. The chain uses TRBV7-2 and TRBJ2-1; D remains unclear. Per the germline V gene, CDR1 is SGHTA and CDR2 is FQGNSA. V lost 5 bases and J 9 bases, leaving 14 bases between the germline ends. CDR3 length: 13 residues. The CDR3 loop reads CASSVFAQREQFF. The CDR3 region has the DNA TGTGCCAGCAGCGTATTCGCCCAACGTGAGCAGTTCTTC.

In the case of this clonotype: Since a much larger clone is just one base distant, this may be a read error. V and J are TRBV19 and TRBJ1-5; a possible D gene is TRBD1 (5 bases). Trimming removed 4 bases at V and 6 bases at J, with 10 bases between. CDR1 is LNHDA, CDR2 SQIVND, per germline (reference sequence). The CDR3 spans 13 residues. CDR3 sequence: CASSRGVVQPQHF. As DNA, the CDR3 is TGTGCCAGTAGTAGGGGGGTTGTTCAGCCCCAGCATTTT.

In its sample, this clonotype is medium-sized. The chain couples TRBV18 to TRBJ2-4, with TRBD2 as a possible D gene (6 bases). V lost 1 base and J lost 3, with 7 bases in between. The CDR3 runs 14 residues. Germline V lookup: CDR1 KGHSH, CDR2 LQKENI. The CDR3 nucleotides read TGTGCCAGCTCACCACAGGGAGGCAAAAACATTCAGTACTTC. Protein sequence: CASSPQGGKNIQYF.

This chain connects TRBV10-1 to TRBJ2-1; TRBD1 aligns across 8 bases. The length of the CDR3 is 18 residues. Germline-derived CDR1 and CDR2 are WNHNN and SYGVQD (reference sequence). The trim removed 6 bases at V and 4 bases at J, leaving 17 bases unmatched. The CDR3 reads CASSPGTGRKEHYNEQFF. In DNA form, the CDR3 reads TGCGCCAGCAGCCCGGGGACAGGCCGAAAAGAGCATTACAATGAGCAGTTCTTC.

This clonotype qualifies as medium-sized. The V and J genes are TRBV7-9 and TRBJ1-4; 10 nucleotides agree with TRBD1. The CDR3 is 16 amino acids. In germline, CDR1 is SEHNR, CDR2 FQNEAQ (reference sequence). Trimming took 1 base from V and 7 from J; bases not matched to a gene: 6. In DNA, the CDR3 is TGTGCCAGCAGCTTAGATGACAGGGGGCGAAGTGAAAAACTGTTTTTT. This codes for CASSLDDRGRSEKLFF.

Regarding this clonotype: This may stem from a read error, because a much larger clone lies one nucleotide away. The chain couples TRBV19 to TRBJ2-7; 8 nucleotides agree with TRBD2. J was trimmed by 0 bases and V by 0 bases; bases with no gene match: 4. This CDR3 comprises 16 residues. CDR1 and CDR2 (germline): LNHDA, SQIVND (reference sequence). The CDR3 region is CASSIDHSGISYEQYF. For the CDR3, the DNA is TGTGCCAGTAGTATAGATCATAGCGGGATCTCCTACGAGCAGTACTTC. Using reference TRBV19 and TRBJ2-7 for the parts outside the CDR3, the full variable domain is DGGITQSPKYLFRKEGQNVTLSCEQNLNHDAMYWYRQDPGQGLRLIYYSQIVNDFQKGDIAEGYSVSREKKESFPLTVTSAQKNPTAFYLCASSIDHSGISYEQYFGPGTRLTVT.

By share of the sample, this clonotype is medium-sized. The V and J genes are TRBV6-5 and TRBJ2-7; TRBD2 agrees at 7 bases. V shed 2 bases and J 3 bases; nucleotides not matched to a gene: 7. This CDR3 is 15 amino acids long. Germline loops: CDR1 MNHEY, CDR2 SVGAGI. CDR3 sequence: CASSYRAGVLYEQYF. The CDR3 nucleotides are TGTGCCAGCAGTTACCGGGCGGGGGTCCTCTACGAGCAGTACTTC.

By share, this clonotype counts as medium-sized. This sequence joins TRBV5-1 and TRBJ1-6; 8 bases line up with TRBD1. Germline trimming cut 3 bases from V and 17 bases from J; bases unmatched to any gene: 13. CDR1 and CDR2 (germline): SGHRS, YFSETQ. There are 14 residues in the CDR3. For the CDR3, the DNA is TGCGCCAGCAGCTCGTTACCGGGACAGGCCGTTATCCACTTT. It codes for CASSSLPGQAVIHF.

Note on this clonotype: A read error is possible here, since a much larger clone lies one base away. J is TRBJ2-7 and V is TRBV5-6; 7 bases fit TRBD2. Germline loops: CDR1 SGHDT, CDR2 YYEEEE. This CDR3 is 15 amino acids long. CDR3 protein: CASSTGGGEGVITAF. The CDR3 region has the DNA TGTGCCAGCAGCACCGGTGGGGGGGAGGGAGTTATTACCGCCTTC. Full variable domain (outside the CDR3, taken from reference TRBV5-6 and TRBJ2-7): DAGVTQSPTHLIKTRGQQVTLRCSPKSGHDTVSWYQQALGQGPQFIFQYYEEEERQRGNFPDRFSGHQFPNYSSELNVNALLLGDSALYLCASSTGGGEGVITAFGPGTRLTVT.

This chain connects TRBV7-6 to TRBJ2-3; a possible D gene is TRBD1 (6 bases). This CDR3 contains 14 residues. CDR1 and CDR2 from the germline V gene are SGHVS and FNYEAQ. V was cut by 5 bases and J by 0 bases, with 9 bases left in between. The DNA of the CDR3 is TGTGCCAGCAGCGTACAGGGAAGCACAGATACGCAGTATTTT. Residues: CASSVQGSTDTQYF. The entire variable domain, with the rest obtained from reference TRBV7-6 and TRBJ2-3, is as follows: GAGVSQSPRYKVTKRGQDVALRCDPISGHVSLYWYRQALGQGPEFLTYFNYEAQQDKSGLPNDRFSAERPEGSISTLTIQRTEQRDSAMYRCASSVQGSTDTQYFGPGTRLTVL.

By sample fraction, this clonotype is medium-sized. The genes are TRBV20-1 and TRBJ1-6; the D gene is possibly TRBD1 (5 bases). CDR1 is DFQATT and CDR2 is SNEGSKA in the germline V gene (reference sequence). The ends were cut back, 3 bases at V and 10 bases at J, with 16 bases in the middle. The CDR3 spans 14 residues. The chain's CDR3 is CSARRAGMGSPLHF. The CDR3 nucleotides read TGCAGTGCTAGGAGGGCAGGGATGGGATCACCCCTCCACTTT.

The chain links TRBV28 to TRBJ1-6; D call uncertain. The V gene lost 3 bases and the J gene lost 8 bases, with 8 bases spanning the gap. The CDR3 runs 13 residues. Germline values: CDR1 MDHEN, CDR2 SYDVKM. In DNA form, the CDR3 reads TGTGCCAGCAGTTTGTACGGTGATTCACCCCTCCACTTT. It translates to CASSLYGDSPLHF.

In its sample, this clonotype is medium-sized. DNA of the CDR3: TGTGCCTGGAGTGCCCTTACCGGGACAGGTCCGGGGCTGTGGTATTTT. As protein: CAWSALTGTGPGLWYF. The J gene is TRBJ2-3, the V gene TRBV30; 8 bases align to TRBD1. This CDR3 spans 16 amino acids. Germline V gene sequence: CDR1 GTSNPN, CDR2 SVGIG (reference sequence). V shed 1 base, J shed 14 bases, and the junction held 20 bases outside the gene matches.

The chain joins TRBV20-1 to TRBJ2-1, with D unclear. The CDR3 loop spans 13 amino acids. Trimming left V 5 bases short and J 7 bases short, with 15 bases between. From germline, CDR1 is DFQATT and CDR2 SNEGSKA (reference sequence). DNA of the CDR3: TGCAGTGCTCCCACGGGCTCCAGGAATGAGCAGTTCTTC. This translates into CSAPTGSRNEQFF.

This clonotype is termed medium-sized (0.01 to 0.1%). The CDR3 DNA sequence: TGCAGTGCTAGAGATAGCTCGGCGCAAGGGGTAGGACAGCCCCAGCATTTT. This gives the protein CSARDSSAQGVGQPQHF. This chain connects TRBV20-1 to TRBJ1-5; tentatively, D is TRBD1 (5 bases). This CDR3 has 17 amino acids. The ends were cut back, 0 bases at V and 7 bases at J, with 22 bases in the middle. CDR1 is DFQATT and CDR2 is SNEGSKA in the germline V gene (reference sequence).

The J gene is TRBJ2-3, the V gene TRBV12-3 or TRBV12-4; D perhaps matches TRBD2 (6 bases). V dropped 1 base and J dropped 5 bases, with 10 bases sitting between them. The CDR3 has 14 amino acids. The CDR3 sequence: CASSLGLGEDTQYF. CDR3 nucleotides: TGTGCCAGCAGTTTAGGACTAGGAGAAGATACGCAGTATTTT.

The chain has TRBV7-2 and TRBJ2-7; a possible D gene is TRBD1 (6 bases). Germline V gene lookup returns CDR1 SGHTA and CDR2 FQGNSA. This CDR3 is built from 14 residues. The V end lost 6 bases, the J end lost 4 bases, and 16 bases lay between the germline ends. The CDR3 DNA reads TGTGCCAGCAGTGGGACGAACAGGGATTACGAGCAGTACTTC. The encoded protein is CASSGTNRDYEQYF. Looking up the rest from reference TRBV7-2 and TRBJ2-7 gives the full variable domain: GAGVSQSPSNKVTEKGKDVELRCDPISGHTALYWYRQSLGQGLEFLIYFQGNSAPDKSGLPSDRFSAERTGGSVSTLTIQRTQQEDSAVYLCASSGTNRDYEQYFGPGTRLTVT.

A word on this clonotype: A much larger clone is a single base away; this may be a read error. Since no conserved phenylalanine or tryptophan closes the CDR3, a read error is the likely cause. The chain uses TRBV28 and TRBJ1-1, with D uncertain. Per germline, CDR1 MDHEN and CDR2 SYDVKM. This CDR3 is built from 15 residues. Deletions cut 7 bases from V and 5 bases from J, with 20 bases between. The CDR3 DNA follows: TGTGCCAGCATCCCGGGGTGGGAGGGAAGGACTGAAGCTTTCCTT. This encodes CASIPGWEGRTEAFL.

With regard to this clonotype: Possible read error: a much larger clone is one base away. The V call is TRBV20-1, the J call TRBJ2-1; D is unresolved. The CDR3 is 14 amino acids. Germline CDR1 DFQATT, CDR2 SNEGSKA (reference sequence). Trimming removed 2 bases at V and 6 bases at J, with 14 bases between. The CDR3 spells CSARRTWRVNEQFF. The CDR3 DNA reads TGCAGTGCTAGAAGGACCTGGAGAGTCAATGAGCAGTTCTTC.

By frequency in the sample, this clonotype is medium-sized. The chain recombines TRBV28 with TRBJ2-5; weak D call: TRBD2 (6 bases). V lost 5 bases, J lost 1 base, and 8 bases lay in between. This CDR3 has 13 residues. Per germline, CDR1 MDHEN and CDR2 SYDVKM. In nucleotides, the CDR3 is TGTGCCAGCAGTGGAGCGGGCCAAGAGACCCAGTACTTC. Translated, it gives CASSGAGQETQYF. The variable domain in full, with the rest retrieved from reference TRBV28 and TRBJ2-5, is DVKVTQSSRYLVKRTGEKVFLECVQDMDHENMFWYRQDPGLGLRLIYFSYDVKMKEKGDIPEGYSVSREKKERFSLILESASTNQTSMYLCASSGAGQETQYFGPGTRLLVL.

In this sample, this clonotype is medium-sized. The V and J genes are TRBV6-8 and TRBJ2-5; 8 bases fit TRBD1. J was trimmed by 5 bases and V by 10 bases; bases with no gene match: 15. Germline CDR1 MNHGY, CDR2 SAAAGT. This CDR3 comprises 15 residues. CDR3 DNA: TGTGCCAACACCTTAGGACAGGGTCAAGACGAGACCCAGTACTTC. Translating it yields CANTLGQGQDETQYF.